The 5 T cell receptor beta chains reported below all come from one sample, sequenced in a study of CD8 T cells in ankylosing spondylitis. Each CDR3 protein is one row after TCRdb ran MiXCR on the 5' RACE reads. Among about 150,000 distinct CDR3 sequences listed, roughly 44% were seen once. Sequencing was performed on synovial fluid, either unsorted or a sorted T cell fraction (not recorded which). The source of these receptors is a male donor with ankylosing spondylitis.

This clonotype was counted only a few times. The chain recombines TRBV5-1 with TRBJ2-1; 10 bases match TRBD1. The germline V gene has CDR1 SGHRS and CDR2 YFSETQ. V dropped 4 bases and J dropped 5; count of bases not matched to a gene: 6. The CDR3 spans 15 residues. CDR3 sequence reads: CASSDDRGLDNEQFF. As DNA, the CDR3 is TGCGCCAGCAGCGATGACAGGGGGCTTGACAATGAGCAGTTCTTC.

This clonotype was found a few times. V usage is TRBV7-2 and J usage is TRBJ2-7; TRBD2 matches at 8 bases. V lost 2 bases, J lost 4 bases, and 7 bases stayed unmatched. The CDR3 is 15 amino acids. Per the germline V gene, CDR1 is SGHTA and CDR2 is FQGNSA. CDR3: CASSLKREIPYEQYF. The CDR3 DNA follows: TGTGCCAGCAGCTTAAAGCGGGAGATCCCATACGAGCAGTACTTC.

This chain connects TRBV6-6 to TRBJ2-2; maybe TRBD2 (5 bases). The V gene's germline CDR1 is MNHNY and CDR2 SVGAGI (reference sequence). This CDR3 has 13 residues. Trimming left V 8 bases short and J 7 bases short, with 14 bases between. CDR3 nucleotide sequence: TGTGCCAGCGGGGTAGCGAGGGTCGGGGAGCTGTTTTTT. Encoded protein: CASGVARVGELFF.

The CDR3 DNA follows: TGTGCCACCAGCAGCGACAAACACAATGAGCAGTTCTTC. Its translation is CATSSDKHNEQFF. J is TRBJ2-1 and V is TRBV15; D is uncertain. This CDR3 has 13 amino acids. Germline V gene sequence: CDR1 LNHNV, CDR2 YYDKDF (reference sequence). Trimming cost V 3 bases and J 5 bases, with 8 bases left between them. The full variable domain, in which reference TRBV15 and TRBJ2-1 provide the parts outside the CDR3, is DAMVIQNPRYQVTQFGKPVTLSCSQTLNHNVMYWYQQKSSQAPKLLFHYYDKDFNNEADTPDNFQSRRPNTSFCFLDIRSPGLGDTAMYLCATSSDKHNEQFFGPGTRLTVL.

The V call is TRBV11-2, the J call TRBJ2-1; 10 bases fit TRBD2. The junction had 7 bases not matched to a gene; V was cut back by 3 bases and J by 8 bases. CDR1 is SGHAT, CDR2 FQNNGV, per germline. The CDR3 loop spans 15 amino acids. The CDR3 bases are TGTGCCAGCAGCTTGAGCGGGGGGGGCTCTGATGAGCAGTTCTTC. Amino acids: CASSLSGGGSDEQFF. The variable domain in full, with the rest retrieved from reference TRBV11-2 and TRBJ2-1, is EAGVAQSPRYKIIEKRQSVAFWCNPISGHATLYWYQQILGQGPKLLIQFQNNGVVDDSQLPKDRFSAERLKGVDSTLKIQPAKLEDSAVYLCASSLSGGGSDEQFFGPGTRLTVL.